The T cell receptor beta chain described here comes from a study of T cells expressing NK-cell markers. Study results and caveats: Expanded clones of NKG2C+ T cells had an unclear HCMV specificity.

In generating TCR beta cDNA, 5'RACE template switching with UMIs was used. Following a re-call of the 5' RACE reads, TCRdb has one entry per CDR3 protein and lacks DNA. This sample's table reports 550,000 to 600,000 distinct CDR3 sequences. Germline V lookup: CDR1 SGHTA, CDR2 FQGNSA. This CDR3 has 13 residues. Details on this clonotype: Its specificity is unknown.

This chain joins TRBV7-2 and TRBJ1-2; TCRdb picks TRBD1, but there is no DNA to check that call. The clonotype was recovered from a man aged 18 to 30 in good health. Sequencing used blood T cells: a sorted CD56 or NKG2C T cell subset, CD4+ or CD8+ T cells, or bulk PBMC T cells (not recorded which). The CDR3 sequence is CASSPGTGYGYTF. Based on the CDR3 plus reference TRBV7-2 and TRBJ1-2, the full variable domain is GAGVSQSPSNKVTEKGKDVELRCDPISGHTALYWYRQSLGQGLEFLIYFQGNSAPDKSGLPSDRFSAERTGGSVSTLTIQRTQQEDSAVYLCASSPGTGYGYTFGSGTRLTVV.